This record covers a single TCR beta chain. What this receptor recognizes is not known. No base-level quality is on record; no much larger clone is a single base apart. The library relied on the immunoSEQ multiplex PCR assay. For the multiplex PCR, a mixture combining 60 forward primers for TCR Vbeta segments and 13 reverse primers for TCR Jbeta segments was used. Amplification of the CDR3 region of rearranged TCR beta genes was performed with a multiplex PCR assay on genomic DNA. Amplified TCR beta libraries were sequenced as 87-base-pair reads on the Illumina HiSeq System. On the study's bioinformatics: A later analysis tallied 75 million to 95 million unique TCR beta chains across the 666 repertoires, and about 12 million of those chains were shared by two or more donors. A nearest-neighbor algorithm error-corrected the raw reads and collapsed the reads into unique sequences, merging closely related sequences to remove PCR and sequencing errors. V, D and J gene segments were assigned by aligning CDR3 sequences to IMGT reference sequences. Each retained sequence needed at least a six-nucleotide match to both a V gene segment and a J gene segment. A rearrangement counted as productive if the CDR3 had no stop codons and remained in frame with V and J, and every other rearrangement counted as non-productive. CDR3 was defined by IMGT convention, running from the second conserved V-encoded cysteine to the conserved J-encoded phenylalanine. In an earlier analysis of around 540 of the donors, sequences lacking an unambiguous match to a single V gene segment were excluded. An earlier analysis of fewer than 650 of the donors classified V segments as functional when productive rearrangements were above 56.7% and as segregating when the standard deviation between donors was above 5%. To diagnose cytomegalovirus status from the catalog of TCR beta chain sequences, a statistical classification framework was built. In a later analysis, V and J genes were assigned by comparing TCR nucleotide sequences against IMGT/GENE-DB human TR gene sequences. The TCRdist pipeline was used in a later analysis to assign CDR3 sequences and most-parsimonious VDJ recombination scenarios. In a later analysis, each TCR beta chain was defined by its CDR3 amino acid sequence together with its V-gene family, and reads lacking a unique V-gene family were excluded. To address suspected cross-contamination and a sequencing artifact, a later analysis removed several hundred highly shared, low-generation-probability nucleotide sequences. For each public chain, a later analysis derived a clonal expansion index from normalized ranks of inferred template counts within each repertoire. In a later analysis, generation probabilities were computed using a VDJ recombination model fitted to out-of-frame rearrangements, and the results were checked against IGoR. Hypergeometric tests were used in a later analysis to score TCR-TCR, TCR-HLA and TCR-CMV co-occurrence, with a repertoire-size bias correction applied to the TCR pairs. A later analysis estimated false discovery rates by permuting HLA or CMV assignments 20 times. In a later analysis, co-occurring TCRs were grouped using DBSCAN, with TCRdist sequence similarity added in when clustering inside HLA-allele-positive subsets. For co-occurrence clustering, repertoires with fewer than 30,000 or more than 120,000 public chains were excluded, along with five or six repertoires with anomalous nucleotide sharing. TCRdb's version of the immuneACCESS table is confined to in-frame rearrangements and falls short of the full clone set. An unresolved V gene accounts for under half of the shortfall where checked; the remainder is of unknown origin. That table gives V, J and clone size, and the DNA gave D and trimming. The sample table shows roughly 84,000 clones, and more than 50% are seen once. Over 12% of the sample goes to the ten largest clones.

The data are from a study of cytomegalovirus exposure and HLA in healthy donors (dated by TCRdb to about 2017). Regarding the study in general: An earlier analysis of approximately 640 of the donors reported 250 to 300 Gb of sequence data and around 120 million unique TCR beta sequences from roughly 180 million T cells. In an earlier analysis of more than 550 of the donors, high-throughput TCR beta sequencing was used to judge whether each TCR beta V gene segment behaved as functional or pseudogenic. Class I and class II HLA loci were covered by the typing at four-digit resolution. To predict cytomegalovirus infection status, the study brought together high-throughput TCR immunosequencing, statistical association of individual TCRs with disease status, and machine learning. Among around 400 genotyped donors of the cohort, an average of approximately 240,000 unique TCR beta nucleotide sequences was sequenced per donor, of which about 19% were non-productive. Besides the first cohort of roughly 700 subjects, a separate validation cohort made up of 120 different subjects was used. Of the roughly 400 genotyped donors, roughly 80% were placed in the genetic ancestry cluster associated with self-reported Caucasian donors. A later genetic analysis took genome-wide SNP genotypes for 398 of the 666 donors and used that subset as a discovery cohort. Five DR-DQ haplotypes were treated as single units for association and clustering because of strong linkage in the cohort. All discovery cohort repertoires had been generated using a single sequencing platform. In a later analysis, previously published TCR beta repertoires from several hundred donors were re-analyzed and high-resolution HLA genotyping was added so that TCR occurrence patterns could be studied. Rather than using new phenotypic data, the later analysis identified candidate immune exposures from TCR beta sequences and from how often those sequences occurred across donors. Donor age, sex, ethnicity and CMV serostatus were compiled together with the repertoire data. Using immunosequencing, the study profiled T cell repertoires from roughly 650 subjects and related those repertoires to cytomegalovirus serostatus. The study was designed to test whether signatures of past pathogen exposure could be identified by cataloging public T cell receptors. Approximately 330 gigabases of sequencing data and tens of millions of unique TCR sequences made up an early release that covered nearly 650 HLA-typed donors. The number of typed donors differed by locus: about 629-640 for A, B, C, DRB1 and DQB1; 522 for DQA1; around 580 for DPA1; and roughly 450 for DPB1. The full study reports these points: A further reported finding was that TCR beta sequences accurately predicted the HLA-A and HLA-B alleles for most subjects in the first cohort. A later analysis found that TCR association rates varied across HLA loci, with DRB1 alleles showing the most associated TCRs and HLA-C alleles the fewest. A few of the identified cytomegalovirus-associated TCR beta chains were confirmed in vitro to be specific for cytomegalovirus antigens. In an earlier analysis of over 550 of the donors, most TCR beta V segments were observed in productive rearrangements about 90% or about 30% of the time, broadly matching IMGT annotations. In a later analysis, HLA-associated TCR beta chains were found to be more clonally expanded and to have lower generation probabilities than equally common non-associated chains. The authors suggested that the approach could potentially be extended to other disease states and immunological phenotypes. A cluster of highly shared sequence variants was judged likely to be a technical artifact of the sequencing pipeline. Because some donors lacked HLA typing at each locus, the association tests relied only on the typed subset. The 87-base-pair reads could not distinguish some IMGT-functional V segments, including TRBV6-2 and TRBV6-3, so those segments were excluded. Most TCR sequences were seen in very few donors, while some public TCRs were found in many individuals. Roughly uniform sequencing depth across donors was assumed in presence/absence analyses, although this assumption may not hold. Because counts were too low, 15 to 20 rarely observed V segments, including chromosome 9 orphons, were left out of the earlier analysis of 500 to 650 of the donors. In a later analysis, most CMV-associated TCR beta chains were found to appear HLA-restricted, with HLA associations seemingly driven largely by CMV exposure. Only TCR beta chains were sequenced in this cohort, and the absence of alpha or paired-chain data limited detectable features. Correlated functional status among segregating V segments might reflect linkage disequilibrium, but an unknown experimental factor could not be ruled out. A total of about 180 TCR beta chains were listed by the study as associated with cytomegalovirus. Immune exposure information for the cohort was limited to CMV serostatus. V-gene and J-gene trimming of TCR beta chains was associated with a missense DCLRE1C variant in a later genetic analysis, and the association was replicated in an independent cohort. In a later genetic analysis, fewer N-insertions in productive TCRs were reported among donors in an Asian-associated ancestry cluster than the roughly 670-donor mean. When HLA alleles, especially DR and DQ, strongly co-occurred, attributing TCR associations to individual alleles was difficult. In a later analysis, over 15,000 TCR beta sequences were associated with specific HLA alleles at a false discovery rate of 0.05. The classifier was reported to diagnose cytomegalovirus status with high specificity and sensitivity in both the original cohort and the validation cohort. According to a later analysis, parvovirus B19, influenza, CMV and Epstein-Barr virus appeared linked to several top co-occurrence clusters.

The cohort consisted of more than 650 healthy bone marrow donors. At the time of sampling, all cohort members were nominally healthy, though unrecorded immune exposures were likely present. The donor was CMV seropositive and belonged to the group of 250 to 300 seropositive cohort members. Each donor provided a peripheral blood sample, and peripheral blood mononuclear cells were used for TCR beta sequencing. Genomic DNA extraction from the blood cell samples was performed with the Qiagen DNeasy Blood Extraction Kit. Its CDR3 holds 14 amino acids, cysteine through phenylalanine. The only DNA kept is the CDR3, 42 bases in frame from the first base. V and J lose 6 bases and 6 bases, and a span of 15 bases separates them. Looking up the germline V gene (reference sequence) yields CDR1 SGHNT and CDR2 YYREEE.

The chain is encoded by TRBV5-4 joined to TRBJ1-4; confidence is insufficient to name the D gene. Material: PBMCs. This clonotype was obtained from a woman aged 40-49 years in good health and CMV-seropositive. The DNA sequence is given as TGTGCCAGCACGACTGCGGGTTTGGATGAAAAACTGTTTTTT. Its translation is CASTTAGLDEKLFF.